These 17 T cell receptor beta chains share one sample of origin, sequenced in a study of blood T cell repertoires in COVID-19. TCRdb keeps only in-frame clones here, not all; method: immunoSEQ multiplex PCR. The profile shows hundreds of thousands of clones, 85% of them singletons. The sample was peripheral blood. Every receptor here comes from a woman younger than 35 with acute or convalescent COVID-19.

This sequence joins TRBV6-1 and TRBJ2-1, with 8 nucleotides matching TRBD2. CDR3 length equals 16 residues. V dropped 0 bases and J dropped 8; count of bases not matched to a gene: 9. CDR1 and CDR2 (germline): MNHNS, SASEGT. The CDR3: CASSEAVAGRVDEQFF. As DNA, the CDR3 is TGTGCCAGCAGTGAAGCGGTAGCGGGGCGGGTCGATGAGCAGTTCTTC.

The gene calls are TRBV6-5 and TRBJ1-2, with D possibly matching TRBD1 (6 bases). The CDR3 extends over 12 amino acids. Germline loops: CDR1 MNHEY, CDR2 SVGAGI. The germline V and J ends were trimmed by 10 bases and 4 bases, with 13 bases remaining between them. The CDR3 region has the DNA TGTGCCACCGGCCTCAGGGGCTATGGCTACACCTTC. Its protein is CATGLRGYGYTF.

The V call is TRBV5-1, the J call TRBJ1-1; D gene ambiguous. The germline V and J ends were trimmed by 4 bases and 5 bases, with 12 bases remaining between them. CDR1 is SGHRS and CDR2 is YFSETQ in the germline V gene. This CDR3 has 13 residues. The CDR3 region has the DNA TGCGCCAGCAGCGTTGGGGAGGCGACTGAAGCTTTCTTT. Protein product: CASSVGEATEAFF.

The rearrangement links TRBV5-6 to TRBJ1-2; 8 positions agree with TRBD1. The CDR3 contains 17 residues. V shed 3 bases and J 8 bases; nucleotides not matched to a gene: 18. CDR1 and CDR2 (germline): SGHDT, YYEEEE. The CDR3 DNA reads as TGTGCCAGCAGCTCCCGGTCTGGGACAGGTTATTTCGGGGGCTACACCTTC. Its translation: CASSSRSGTGYFGGYTF.

The rearrangement links TRBV28 to TRBJ1-1; D unresolved. Germline loops: CDR1 MDHEN, CDR2 SYDVKM. V lost 10 bases, J lost 6 bases, and 18 bases lay in between. This CDR3 spans 13 amino acids. CDR3 bases: TGTGCCACCGGAACGTGGGCAGAACCTGAAGCTTTCTTT. Its protein is CATGTWAEPEAFF.

The chain links TRBV3-1 (or the pseudogene TRBV3-2) to TRBJ1-4, with 10 bases aligning to TRBD1. This CDR3 contains 18 residues. Germline V gives CDR1 LGHDT, CDR2 YNNKEL (reference sequence). V dropped 2 bases and J dropped 3; count of bases not matched to a gene: 9. The DNA of the CDR3 is TGTGCCAGCAGCCAACGGGACAGGGGAATTCTAGCTAATGAAAAACTGTTTTTT. Its translation is CASSQRDRGILANEKLFF.

The chain combines TRBV7-3 with TRBJ1-2; a weak D match, TRBD1 (5 bases). CDR1 is SGHTA, CDR2 FQGTGA, per germline. There are 14 residues in the CDR3. Trimming took 6 bases from V and 10 from J, leaving 21 bases between them. CDR3 in DNA: TGTGCCAGCAGTTTAGAGGTTTCCGGGACTCCCTACACCTTC. Its protein is CASSLEVSGTPYTF.

This clone was seen a handful of times. The V gene is TRBV7-2, the J gene TRBJ2-7, with TRBD2 matching over 8 bases. The J segment lost 7 bases and the V segment lost 4 bases, leaving 6 bases of the junction unmatched. Germline V CDR1 and CDR2: SGHTA, FQGNSA. The CDR3 totals 13 residues. The CDR3 sequence is CASSSLAGREQYF. The CDR3 region has the DNA TGTGCCAGCAGCTCCTTAGCGGGGAGAGAGCAGTACTTC.

The chain has TRBV24-1 and TRBJ1-5; the match to TRBD1 covers 8 bases. Germline V gene lookup returns CDR1 KGHDR and CDR2 SFDVKD. CDR3 size: 16 residues. With V trimmed by 4 bases and J by 4 bases, 8 bases remained unmatched. The CDR3 reads CATSDPTGERNQPQHF. The CDR3 bases are TGTGCCACCAGTGACCCGACAGGGGAGCGGAATCAGCCCCAGCATTTT.

The rearrangement uses TRBV21-1 and TRBJ1-6; TRBD1 is the table's D call, not checked against the DNA. TRBV21-1 is labeled a pseudogene. The CDR3 sequence is 13 residues long. The CDR3 is CASSKGPFSPLHF. The CDR3 DNA reads as TGTGCCAGCAGCAAAGGGCCTTTTTCACCCCTCCACTTT.

V usage is TRBV6-5 and J usage is TRBJ2-1, with TRBD2 as a possible D gene (6 bases). V was cut by 6 bases and J by 4 bases, with 13 bases left in between. The germline gives CDR1 MNHEY, CDR2 SVGAGI. This CDR3 region has 14 residues. CDR3 in DNA: TGTGCCAGCAGGGCTGACGGGACTTACAATGAGCAGTTCTTC. Translating gives CASRADGTYNEQFF.

The chain combines TRBV10-2 with TRBJ2-3; 7 positions agree with TRBD1. This CDR3 has 15 amino acids. In germline, CDR1 is WSHSY, CDR2 SAAADI. The junction had 8 bases not matched to a gene; V was cut back by 3 bases and J by 5 bases. CDR3 in amino acids: CASSEQGIGGDTQYF. The DNA of the CDR3 is TGCGCCAGCAGTGAACAGGGGATTGGGGGAGATACGCAGTATTTT.

The J gene is TRBJ2-3, the V gene TRBV4-2; TRBD2 aligns across 7 bases. There are 12 residues in the CDR3. V was pared by 3 bases and J by 7 bases, with 1 base of the junction left unmatched. The germline CDR1 and CDR2 sequences are LGHNA and YNFKEQ. The CDR3 DNA sequence: TGTGCCAGCAGCCAGGGGGGGAATACGCAGTATTTT. It yields the protein CASSQGGNTQYF.

This chain links TRBV19 with TRBJ1-4; 7 nucleotides align to TRBD1. The length of the CDR3 is 14 residues. V was clipped by 9 bases and J by 3 bases; unmatched bases: 7. The germline V gene has CDR1 LNHDA and CDR2 SQIVND (reference sequence). The CDR3, as DNA: TGTGCCAGGAAGCCCGGGACAGCTAATGAAAAACTGTTTTTT. Its protein is CARKPGTANEKLFF.

J is TRBJ2-5 and V is TRBV3-1 (or the pseudogene TRBV3-2), with D tentatively TRBD2 (6 bases). Germline CDR1 and CDR2: LGHDT and YNNKEL (reference sequence). Trimming shortened V by 4 bases and J by 3 bases, and 12 bases separated the two germline ends. This CDR3 has 14 residues. CDR3 sequence (DNA): TGTGCCAGCAGCCCGCGGGACTTAGAAGAGACCCAGTACTTC. Translating it yields CASSPRDLEETQYF.

In DNA form, the CDR3 reads TGTGCCACCCCCAAGAGGTCCTTCAGGGGAGGGGGCACTGAAGCTTTCTTT. Amino acid sequence: CATPKRSFRGGGTEAFF. V gene TRBV2 combines with J gene TRBJ1-1; possibly TRBD1 for D (6 bases). Germline V gene lookup returns CDR1 SNHLY and CDR2 FYNNEI. Trimming cost V 10 bases and J 4 bases, with 28 bases left between them. The CDR3 has 17 residues.

The V gene is TRBV19, the J gene TRBJ2-6, with 10 nucleotides matching TRBD1. The V gene end was trimmed by 6 bases and the J gene end by 0 bases; junction bases not matched to a gene: 8. From germline, CDR1 is LNHDA and CDR2 SQIVND (reference sequence). The CDR3 runs 18 residues. The CDR3 spells CASRTGGTGASGANVLTF. DNA for the CDR3: TGTGCCAGTAGGACCGGTGGGACAGGGGCCTCTGGGGCCAACGTCCTGACTTTC.